What follows is one T cell receptor beta chain and its context. The sample belongs to a study of blood T cell repertoires in COVID-19. Trimming left V 3 bases short and J 8 bases short, with 10 bases between. There are 11 residues in the CDR3. The germline V gene has CDR1 DFQATT and CDR2 SNEGSKA (reference sequence). Per the original methods: Amplifying reference gene primers gave estimates of nucleated cell counts. This table comes from immunoSEQ multiplex PCR, and its TCRdb copy is limited to in-frame clones, with some not included. That table is the source of V, J and clone size, and D and trimming were worked out from the DNA. This sample yields 150,000 or so clones, of which around 88% are seen a single time; 2.5% to 3% belongs to the top ten.

The rearrangement uses TRBV20-1 and TRBJ1-1, with D uncertain. This clonotype originated in a man in his fifties or sixties with active or convalescent COVID-19. Sequencing was done on a sample of peripheral blood. In DNA, the CDR3 is TGCAGTGCTAGGTACAACCCCGAAGCTTTCTTT. Encoded protein: CSARYNPEAFF.